This T cell receptor beta chain was recorded in a study of cytomegalovirus exposure and HLA in healthy donors. General study findings and limits: For cytomegalovirus status, the classifier reportedly gave diagnoses with high specificity and sensitivity. TCR beta chains numbering approximately 150 were designated cytomegalovirus-associated. In a later analysis, first-cohort TCR clusters were found to tend to co-occur in the 130 or so validation repertoires.

As regards this clone: Its specificity is unknown.

Germline V gene data show CDR1 as GTSNPN and CDR2 as SVGIG (reference sequence). The CDR3 is 14 amino acids. V gave up 3 bases and J gave up 5 bases, with 15 bases separating them. Using immunoSEQ multiplex PCR, the repertoire was profiled, and TCRdb retains in-frame clones only, with some absent. The sample gives roughly 120,000 clones, roughly 88% of which show up once; around 5% is in the top ten. The sequenced sample consisted of PBMCs. The TCR originated in a man between 18 and 35 years old in good health and CMV-seronegative. The chain carries TRBV30 and TRBJ2-3; weak D call: TRBD2 (6 bases). The CDR3 DNA follows: TGTGCCTGGAGGCCTCCAGCGGGTGGAGATACGCAGTATTTT. It codes for CAWRPPAGGDTQYF. The complete variable domain, with remaining parts taken from reference TRBV30 and TRBJ2-3, reads SQTIHQWPATLVQPVGSPLSLECTVEGTSNPNLYWYRQAAGRGLQLLFYSVGIGQISSEVPQNLSASRPQDRQFILSSKKLLLSDSGFYLCAWRPPAGGDTQYFGPGTRLTVL.